This TCR beta chain was recorded in a study of OX40 agonist ivuxolimab in advanced cancers. The overall study: Hepatocellular carcinoma, melanoma, renal cell or head and neck cancer occurred in dose-escalation patients. Those enrolled were roughly 80% male, with a mean age of 60 years and ages from about 20 to 80.

Samples of blood were obtained at baseline, on cycle 4 day 1, and on cycle 7 day 1. The protocol was immunoSEQ multiplex PCR, while the TCRdb copy is restricted to in-frame clones and leaves out a portion. This sample has roughly 58,000 clones, with approximately 80% found just once. V lost 5 bases, J lost 7 bases, and 15 bases lay in between. The CDR3 runs 13 residues. Germline V gene sequence: CDR1 SGHTA, CDR2 FQGNSA. This sample comprised CD4+ or CD8+ T cells sorted from blood, obtained in a trial of the OX40 agonist ivuxolimab. This receptor was identified in an adult with an advanced solid tumor such as melanoma, head and neck, liver or kidney cancer. The rearrangement uses TRBV7-2 and TRBJ2-7; D gene uncertain. DNA for the CDR3: TGTGCCAGCAGCCGGGCGAACCTGGGAGAGCAGTACTTC. This encodes CASSRANLGEQYF.